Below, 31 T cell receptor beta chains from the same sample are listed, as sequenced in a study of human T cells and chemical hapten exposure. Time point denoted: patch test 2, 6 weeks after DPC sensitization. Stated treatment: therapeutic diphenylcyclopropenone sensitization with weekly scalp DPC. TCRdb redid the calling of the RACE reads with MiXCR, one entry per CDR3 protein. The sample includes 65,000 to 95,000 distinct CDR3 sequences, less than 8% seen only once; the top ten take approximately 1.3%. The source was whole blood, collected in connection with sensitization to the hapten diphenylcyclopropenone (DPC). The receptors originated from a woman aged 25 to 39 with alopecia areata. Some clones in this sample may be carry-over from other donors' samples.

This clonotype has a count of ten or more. The chain's CDR3 is CASSPPGGPDGYTF. CDR3 DNA: TGCGCCAGCAGCCCACCTGGGGGCCCCGATGGCTACACCTTC. The rearrangement links TRBV5-1 to TRBJ1-2; maybe TRBD1 (6 bases). The germline V and J ends were trimmed by 4 bases and 6 bases, with 16 bases remaining between them. The CDR3 covers 14 residues. Germline V lookup: CDR1 SGHRS, CDR2 YFSETQ.

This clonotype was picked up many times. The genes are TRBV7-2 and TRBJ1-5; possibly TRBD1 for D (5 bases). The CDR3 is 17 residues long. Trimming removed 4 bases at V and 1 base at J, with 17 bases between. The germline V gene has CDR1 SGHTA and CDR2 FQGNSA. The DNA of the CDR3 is TGTGCCAGCAGCTCAATTTGGGGGAACTTGAGCAATCAGCCCCAGCATTTT. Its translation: CASSSIWGNLSNQPQHF.

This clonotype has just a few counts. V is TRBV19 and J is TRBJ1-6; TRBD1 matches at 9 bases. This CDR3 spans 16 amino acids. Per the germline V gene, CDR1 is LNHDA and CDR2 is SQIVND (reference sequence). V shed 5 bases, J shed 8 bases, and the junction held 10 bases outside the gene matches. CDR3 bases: TGTGCCAGTAGTCCGGACAGGGGCGGGAAGGATTCACCCCTCCACTTT. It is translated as CASSPDRGGKDSPLHF.

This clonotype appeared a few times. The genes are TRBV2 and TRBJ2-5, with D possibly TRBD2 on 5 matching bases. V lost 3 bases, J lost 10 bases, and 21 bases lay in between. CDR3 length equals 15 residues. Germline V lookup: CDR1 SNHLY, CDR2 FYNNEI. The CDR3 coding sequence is TGTGCCAGCAGTGATGTGTTGGGTCGGGGAGTGGGCCAGTACTTC. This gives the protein CASSDVLGRGVGQYF.

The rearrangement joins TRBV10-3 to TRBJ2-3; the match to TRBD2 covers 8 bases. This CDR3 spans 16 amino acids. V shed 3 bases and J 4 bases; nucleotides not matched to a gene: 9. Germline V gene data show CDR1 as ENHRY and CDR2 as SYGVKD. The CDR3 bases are TGTGCCATCAGTGAAGGTGGGACTAGTGGGGCAGATACGCAGTATTTT. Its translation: CAISEGGTSGADTQYF.

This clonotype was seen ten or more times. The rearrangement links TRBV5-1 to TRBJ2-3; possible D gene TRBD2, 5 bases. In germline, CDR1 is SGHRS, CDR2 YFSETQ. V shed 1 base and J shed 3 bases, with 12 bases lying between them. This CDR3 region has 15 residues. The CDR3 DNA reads TGCGCCAGCAGCTTGTCGTCTAGCAAGACAGATACGCAGTATTTT. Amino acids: CASSLSSSKTDTQYF.

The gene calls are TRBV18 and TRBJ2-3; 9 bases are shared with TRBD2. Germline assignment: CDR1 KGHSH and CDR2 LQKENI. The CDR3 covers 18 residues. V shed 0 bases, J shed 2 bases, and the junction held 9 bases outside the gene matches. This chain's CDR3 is CASSPPLASGDITDTQYF. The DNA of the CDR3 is TGTGCCAGCTCACCACCCCTGGCTAGCGGGGATATCACAGATACGCAGTATTTT.

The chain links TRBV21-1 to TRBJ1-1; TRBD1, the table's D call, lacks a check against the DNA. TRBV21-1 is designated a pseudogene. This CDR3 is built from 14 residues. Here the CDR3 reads CASELRQGFTEAFF. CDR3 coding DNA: TGTGCCAGCGAGCTAAGGCAGGGCTTCACTGAAGCTTTCTTT.

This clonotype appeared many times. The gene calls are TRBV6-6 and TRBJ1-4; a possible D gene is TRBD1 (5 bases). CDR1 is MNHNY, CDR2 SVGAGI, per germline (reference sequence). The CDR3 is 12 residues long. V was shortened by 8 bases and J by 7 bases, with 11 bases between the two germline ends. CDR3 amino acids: CASQGSGEKLFF. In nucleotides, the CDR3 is TGTGCCAGCCAGGGATCAGGTGAAAAACTGTTTTTT.

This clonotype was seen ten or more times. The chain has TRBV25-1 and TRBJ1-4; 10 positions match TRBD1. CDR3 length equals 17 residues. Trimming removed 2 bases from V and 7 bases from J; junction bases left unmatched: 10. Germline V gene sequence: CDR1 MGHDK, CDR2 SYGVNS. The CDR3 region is CASSEEGLRTGGEKLFF. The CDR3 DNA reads TGTGCCAGCAGTGAAGAAGGTCTACGGACAGGGGGTGAAAAACTGTTTTTT.

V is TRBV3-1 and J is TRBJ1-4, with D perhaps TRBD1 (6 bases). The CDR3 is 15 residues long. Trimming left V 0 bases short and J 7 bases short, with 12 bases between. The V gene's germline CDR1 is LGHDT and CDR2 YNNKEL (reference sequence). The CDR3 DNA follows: TGTGCCAGCAGCCAAGATCCGGGGGCGGGTGAAAAACTGTTTTTT. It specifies CASSQDPGAGEKLFF.

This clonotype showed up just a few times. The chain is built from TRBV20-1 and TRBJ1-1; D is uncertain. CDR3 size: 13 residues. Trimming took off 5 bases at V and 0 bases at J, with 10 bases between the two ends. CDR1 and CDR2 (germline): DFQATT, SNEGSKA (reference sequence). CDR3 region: CSAYPEMNTEAFF. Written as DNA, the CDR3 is TGCAGTGCTTACCCAGAAATGAACACTGAAGCTTTCTTT.

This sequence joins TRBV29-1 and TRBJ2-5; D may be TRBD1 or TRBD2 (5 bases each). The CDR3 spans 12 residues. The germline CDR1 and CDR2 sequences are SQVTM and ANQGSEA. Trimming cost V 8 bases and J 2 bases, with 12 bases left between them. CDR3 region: CSWSGGQETQYF. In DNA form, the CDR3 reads TGCAGCTGGTCTGGGGGTCAAGAGACCCAGTACTTC.

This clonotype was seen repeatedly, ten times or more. The CDR3 coding sequence is TGTGCCAGCAGTTACGGGGGACAGAACACTGAAGCTTTCTTT. Its translation is CASSYGGQNTEAFF. This chain links TRBV6-6 with TRBJ1-1; D is perhaps TRBD1 (6 bases). Deletions cut 2 bases from V and 1 base from J, with 8 bases between. CDR1 is MNHNY and CDR2 is SVGAGI in the germline V gene (reference sequence). The length of the CDR3 is 14 residues.

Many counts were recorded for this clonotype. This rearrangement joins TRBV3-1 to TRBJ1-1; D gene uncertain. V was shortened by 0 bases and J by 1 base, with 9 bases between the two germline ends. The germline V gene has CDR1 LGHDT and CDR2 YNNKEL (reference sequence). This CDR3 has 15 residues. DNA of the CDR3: TGTGCCAGCAGCCAAGAATGGTACAGGAACACTGAAGCTTTCTTT. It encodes CASSQEWYRNTEAFF.

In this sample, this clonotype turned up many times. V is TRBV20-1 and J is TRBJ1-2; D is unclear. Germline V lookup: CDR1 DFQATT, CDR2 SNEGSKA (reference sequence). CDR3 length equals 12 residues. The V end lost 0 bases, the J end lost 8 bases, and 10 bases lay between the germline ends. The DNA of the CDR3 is TGCAGTGCTAGAGATTATGGGTACGGCTACACCTTC. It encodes CSARDYGYGYTF.

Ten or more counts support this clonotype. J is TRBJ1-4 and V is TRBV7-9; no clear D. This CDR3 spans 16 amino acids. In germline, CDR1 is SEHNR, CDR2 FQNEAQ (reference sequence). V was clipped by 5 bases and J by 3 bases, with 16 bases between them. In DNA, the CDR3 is TGTGCCAGCAGCCCCCACGGCCGGGATCCTAATGAAAAACTGTTTTTT. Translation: CASSPHGRDPNEKLFF.

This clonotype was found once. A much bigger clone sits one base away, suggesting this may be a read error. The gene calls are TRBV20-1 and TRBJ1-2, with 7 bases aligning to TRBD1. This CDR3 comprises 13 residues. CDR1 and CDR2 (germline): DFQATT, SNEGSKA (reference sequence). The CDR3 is CSARSEGASGYNF. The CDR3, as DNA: TGCAGTGCTAGAAGTGAGGGGGCCAGTGGCTACAACTTC.

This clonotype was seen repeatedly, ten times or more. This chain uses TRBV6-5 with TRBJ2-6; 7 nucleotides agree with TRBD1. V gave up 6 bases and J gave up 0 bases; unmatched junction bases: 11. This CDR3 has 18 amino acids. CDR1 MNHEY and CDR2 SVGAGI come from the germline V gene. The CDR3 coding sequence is TGTGCCAGCAGAAAAAAGGGACAGATACTCTCTGGGGCCAACGTCCTGACTTTC. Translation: CASRKKGQILSGANVLTF.

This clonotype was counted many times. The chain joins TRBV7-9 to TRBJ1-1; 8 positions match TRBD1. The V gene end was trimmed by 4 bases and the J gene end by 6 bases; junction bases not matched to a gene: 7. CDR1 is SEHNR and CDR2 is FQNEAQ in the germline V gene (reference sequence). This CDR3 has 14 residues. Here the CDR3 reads CASSSPGRGPEAFF. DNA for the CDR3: TGTGCCAGCAGCTCTCCGGGCAGGGGGCCTGAAGCTTTCTTT.

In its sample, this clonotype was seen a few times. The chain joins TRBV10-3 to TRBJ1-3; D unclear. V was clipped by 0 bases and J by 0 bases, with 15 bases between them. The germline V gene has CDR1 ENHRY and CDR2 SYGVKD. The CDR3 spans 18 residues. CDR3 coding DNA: TGTGCCATCAGTGAGTCAGTAGGTGTCGGGTACTCTGGAAACACCATATATTTT. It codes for CAISESVGVGYSGNTIYF.

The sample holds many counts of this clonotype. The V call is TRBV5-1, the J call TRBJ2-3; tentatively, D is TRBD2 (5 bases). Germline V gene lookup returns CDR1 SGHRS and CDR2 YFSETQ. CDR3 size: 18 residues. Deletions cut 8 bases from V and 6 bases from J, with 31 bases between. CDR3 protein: CARRPGSRYTEMADTQYF. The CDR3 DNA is TGCGCCAGACGCCCGGGATCGCGGTATACCGAAATGGCGGATACGCAGTATTTT.

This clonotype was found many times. The CDR3 reads CASSWGVNTEAFF. In nucleotides, the CDR3 is TGTGCCAGTTCTTGGGGGGTGAACACTGAAGCTTTCTTT. The chain uses TRBV6-2 or TRBV6-3 and TRBJ1-1; maybe TRBD1 (5 bases). CDR1 and CDR2 from the germline V gene are MNHEY and SVGEGT. Trimming cost V 9 bases and J 0 bases, with 11 bases left between them. The CDR3 runs 13 residues.

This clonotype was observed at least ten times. In DNA, the CDR3 is TGTGCCATCAGTGCTGAAGAGGGAAATGAGCAGTTCTTC. It is translated as CAISAEEGNEQFF. The chain employs TRBV10-3 and TRBJ2-1; D possibly corresponds to TRBD2 (5 bases). This CDR3 contains 13 residues. Trimming removed 4 bases at V and 7 bases at J, with 11 bases between. Per germline, CDR1 ENHRY and CDR2 SYGVKD.

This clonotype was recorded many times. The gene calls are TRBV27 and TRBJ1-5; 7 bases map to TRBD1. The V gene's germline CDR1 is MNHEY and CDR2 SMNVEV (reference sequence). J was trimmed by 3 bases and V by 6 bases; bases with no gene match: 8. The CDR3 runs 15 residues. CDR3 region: CASRPTTGLNQPQHF. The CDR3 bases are TGTGCCAGCAGGCCAACGACAGGGCTCAATCAGCCCCAGCATTTT.

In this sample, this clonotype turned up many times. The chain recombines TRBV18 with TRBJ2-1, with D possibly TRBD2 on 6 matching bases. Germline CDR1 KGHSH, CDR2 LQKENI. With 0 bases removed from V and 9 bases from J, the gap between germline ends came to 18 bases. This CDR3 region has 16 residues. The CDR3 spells CASSPPAGGILGEQFF. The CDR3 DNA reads TGTGCCAGCTCACCACCCGCGGGCGGGATCCTCGGTGAGCAGTTCTTC. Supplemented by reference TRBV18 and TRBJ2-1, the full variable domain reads NAGVMQNPRHLVRRRGQEARLRCSPMKGHSHVYWYRQLPEEGLKFMVYLQKENIIDESGMPKERFSAEFPKEGPSILRIQQVVRGDSAAYFCASSPPAGGILGEQFFGPGTRLTVL.

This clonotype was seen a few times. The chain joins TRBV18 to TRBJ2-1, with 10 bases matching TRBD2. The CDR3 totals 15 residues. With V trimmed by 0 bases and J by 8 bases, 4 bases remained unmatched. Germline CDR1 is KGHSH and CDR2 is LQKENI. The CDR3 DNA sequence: TGTGCCAGCTCACCACCCCTAGCGGGGGAGGATGAGCAGTTCTTC. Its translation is CASSPPLAGEDEQFF.

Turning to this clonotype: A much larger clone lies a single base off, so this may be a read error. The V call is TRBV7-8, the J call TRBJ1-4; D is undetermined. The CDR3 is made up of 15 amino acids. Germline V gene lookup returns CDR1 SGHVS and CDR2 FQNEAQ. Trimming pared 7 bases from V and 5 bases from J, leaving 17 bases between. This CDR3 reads CASTHQRATNEKLFF. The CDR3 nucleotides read TGTGCCAGCACCCACCAGCGGGCCACAAATGAAAAACTGTTTTTT.

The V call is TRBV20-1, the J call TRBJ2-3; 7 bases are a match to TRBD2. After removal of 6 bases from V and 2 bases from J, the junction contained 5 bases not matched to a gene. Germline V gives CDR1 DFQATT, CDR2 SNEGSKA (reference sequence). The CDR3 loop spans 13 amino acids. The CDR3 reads CSAEGLITDTQYF. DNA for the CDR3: TGCAGTGCCGAGGGACTAATCACAGATACGCAGTATTTT.

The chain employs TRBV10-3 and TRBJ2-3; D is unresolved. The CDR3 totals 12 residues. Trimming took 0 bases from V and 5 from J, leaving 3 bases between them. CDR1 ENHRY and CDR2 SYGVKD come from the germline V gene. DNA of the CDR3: TGTGCCATCAGTGAGTCGCAAGATACGCAGTATTTT. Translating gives CAISESQDTQYF.

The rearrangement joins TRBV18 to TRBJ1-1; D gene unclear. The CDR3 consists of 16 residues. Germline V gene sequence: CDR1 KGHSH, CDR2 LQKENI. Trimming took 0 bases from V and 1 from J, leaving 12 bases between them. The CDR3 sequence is CASSPPRAGWNTEAFF. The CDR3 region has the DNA TGTGCCAGCTCACCACCGAGGGCGGGCTGGAACACTGAAGCTTTCTTT.